Following are 31 T cell receptor beta chains from one sample sequenced in a study of T cell responses to AZD1222 COVID-19 vaccine (dated by TCRdb to the early 2020s). The intended sense of this specimen's time point label: baseline before first vaccination. Library construction relied on the immunoSEQ multiplex PCR assay. TCRdb re-hosts the immuneACCESS table, in-frame sequences only. Its copies lack some clones; in the studies checked, an unresolved V gene accounts for under half of them, and the cause for the rest is not known. The sample records over 150,000 clones, around 91% of which are singletons. 6% to 8% of the sample rests with the top ten. The sequencing here drew on peripheral blood, taken on day 0 of AZD1222 vaccination. All receptors derive from an adult in good health.

The chain uses TRBV7-9 and TRBJ2-7; D unresolved. V was pared by 3 bases and J by 4 bases, with 10 bases between. Per germline, CDR1 SEHNR and CDR2 FQNEAQ (reference sequence). This CDR3 has 13 residues. CDR3 bases: TGTGCCAGCAGCTTGTCCAGTGGTTACGAGCAGTACTTC. Protein sequence: CASSLSSGYEQYF.

The chain is built from TRBV5-1 and TRBJ2-7, with D perhaps being TRBD1 or TRBD2 (5 bases each). This CDR3 has 14 amino acids. Germline CDR1 SGHRS, CDR2 YFSETQ. V was cut by 5 bases and J by 2 bases, with 14 bases left in between. CDR3 DNA sequence: TGCGCCAGCAGTGTCCGGGGCCCGACCTACGAGCAGTACTTC. Amino acids: CASSVRGPTYEQYF.

This sequence joins TRBV6-4 and TRBJ2-3; D not certain. The germline V gene has CDR1 MRHNA and CDR2 SNTAGT. V lost 0 bases to trimming and J lost 2 bases, with 9 bases between them. The CDR3 runs 15 residues. The CDR3 DNA reads TGTGCCAGCAGTGACTCGTTGGGGAACACAGATACGCAGTATTTT. This translates into CASSDSLGNTDTQYF.

The chain uses TRBV15 and TRBJ2-1; D is uncertain. With 5 bases removed from V and 7 bases from J, the gap between germline ends came to 9 bases. The CDR3 length is 12 residues. In germline, CDR1 is LNHNV, CDR2 YYDKDF (reference sequence). The CDR3 bases are TGTGCCACCAGCGCTCCCATGAATGAGCAGTTCTTC. Protein sequence: CATSAPMNEQFF.

This chain links TRBV4-1 with TRBJ2-1, with D maybe TRBD1 (6 bases). V was pared by 4 bases and J by 8 bases, with 24 bases between. The CDR3 consists of 17 residues. Germline loops: CDR1 MGHRA, CDR2 YSYEKL. CDR3 residues: CASSPRPPGAPGDEQFF. CDR3 nucleotide sequence: TGCGCCAGCAGCCCCCGTCCCCCAGGGGCCCCCGGGGATGAGCAGTTCTTC.

The chain is built from TRBV10-3 and TRBJ2-5, with TRBD2 matching over 7 bases. Trimming took 4 bases from V and 3 from J; bases not matched to a gene: 5. This CDR3 is built from 14 residues. Germline lookup yields CDR1 ENHRY and CDR2 SYGVKD. The chain's CDR3 is CAISVTSEEETQYF. For the CDR3, the DNA is TGTGCCATCAGTGTTACTAGCGAAGAAGAGACCCAGTACTTC.

The chain carries TRBV10-2 and TRBJ2-1; D gene ambiguous. Trimming took off 3 bases at V and 8 bases at J, with 5 bases between the two ends. Germline V gives CDR1 WSHSY, CDR2 SAAADI. This CDR3 is 11 amino acids long. The CDR3: CASSEIDEQFF. CDR3 in DNA: TGCGCCAGCAGTGAAATTGATGAGCAGTTCTTC.

The chain carries TRBV9 and TRBJ2-1; tentative D call: TRBD2 (6 bases). The CDR3 has 17 amino acids. Germline CDR1 SGDLS, CDR2 YYNGEE. Trimming took 2 bases from V and 0 from J, leaving 15 bases between them. DNA for the CDR3: TGTGCCAGCAGCGTCCTACCTGGGGGGAGCTCCTACAATGAGCAGTTCTTC. Protein sequence: CASSVLPGGSSYNEQFF.

This sequence joins TRBV5-1 and TRBJ2-1; D not resolved. The length of the CDR3 is 12 residues. The germline CDR1 and CDR2 sequences are SGHRS and YFSETQ. V lost 2 bases to trimming and J lost 2 bases, with 2 bases between them. The CDR3, as DNA: TGCGCCAGCAGCTTTGCCTACAATGAGCAGTTCTTC. This gives the protein CASSFAYNEQFF.

The V call is TRBV2, the J call TRBJ2-2; D might be TRBD2 (5 bases). Trimming removed 9 bases at V and 8 bases at J, with 10 bases between. There are 11 residues in the CDR3. CDR1 is SNHLY and CDR2 is FYNNEI in the germline V gene. CDR3 sequence reads: CARLRAGELFF. The CDR3 coding sequence is TGTGCCAGGCTGCGGGCTGGGGAGCTGTTTTTT.

The V and J genes are TRBV4-1 and TRBJ2-3; D might be TRBD1 (6 bases). Trimming took off 4 bases at V and 2 bases at J, with 16 bases between the two ends. The CDR3 spans 16 residues. CDR1 is MGHRA and CDR2 is YSYEKL in the germline V gene. CDR3 sequence (DNA): TGCGCCAGCAGCCTAGGGTCATCGGGACACACAGATACGCAGTATTTT. Translation gives CASSLGSSGHTDTQYF.

This rearrangement joins TRBV7-9 to TRBJ1-2, with D tentatively TRBD1 (6 bases). CDR1 and CDR2 (germline): SEHNR, FQNEAQ (reference sequence). This CDR3 contains 15 residues. V lost 5 bases, J lost 3 bases, and 16 bases lay in between. CDR3 DNA: TGTGCCAGCAGCCCGGGTAGGGACATGGACTATGGCTACACCTTC. Translating it yields CASSPGRDMDYGYTF.

The chain has TRBV7-2 and TRBJ1-5; D not certain. The CDR3 has 13 amino acids. Germline loops: CDR1 SGHTA, CDR2 FQGNSA. Trimming removed 2 bases at V and 3 bases at J, with 5 bases between. The CDR3 is CASSLLYNQPQHF. The CDR3 DNA reads TGTGCCAGCAGCTTACTGTACAATCAGCCCCAGCATTTT.

A word on this clone: Within the sample, other DNA sequences also encode this same CDR3. The chain joins TRBV7-9 to TRBJ1-1, with unresolved D. Germline V gene lookup returns CDR1 SEHNR and CDR2 FQNEAQ (reference sequence). V dropped 3 bases and J dropped 3 bases, with 5 bases sitting between them. The CDR3 totals 12 residues. The CDR3 sequence is CASSFGDTEAFF. CDR3 in DNA: TGTGCCAGCAGCTTCGGGGACACTGAAGCTTTCTTT.

This sequence joins TRBV15 and TRBJ1-1; D is unresolved. The CDR3 contains 12 residues. V was trimmed by 5 bases and J by 10 bases, leaving 14 bases between them. The germline V gene has CDR1 LNHNV and CDR2 YYDKDF (reference sequence). Written as DNA, the CDR3 is TGTGCCACCAGCCCAATCGGTTCGGTAGCTTTCTTT. Encoded protein: CATSPIGSVAFF.

This clone showed up just once. The gene calls are TRBV7-9 and TRBJ1-2; D possibly corresponds to TRBD1 (5 bases). Germline loops: CDR1 SEHNR, CDR2 FQNEAQ (reference sequence). This CDR3 is 15 amino acids long. Trimming left V 5 bases short and J 8 bases short, with 21 bases between. DNA for the CDR3: TGTGCCAGCAGCATTGGGGCAACATCCCCGTCGGGCTACACCTTC. Protein: CASSIGATSPSGYTF.

The CDR3 loop reads CASSRKLAGGINEQFF. The CDR3 bases are TGTGCCAGCAGCCGTAAACTAGCGGGGGGAATCAATGAGCAGTTCTTC. The rearrangement uses TRBV4-2 and TRBJ2-1, with 12 bases fitting TRBD2. Germline CDR1 reads LGHNA; CDR2 reads YNFKEQ. V dropped 4 bases and J dropped 6; count of bases not matched to a gene: 7. CDR3 length: 16 residues.

Only a few counts were recorded for this clone. The chain recombines TRBV4-3 with TRBJ2-7; the match to TRBD1 covers 8 bases. The CDR3 runs 16 residues. Germline CDR1 reads LGHNA; CDR2 reads YSLEER. V shed 3 bases and J 6 bases; nucleotides not matched to a gene: 13. The CDR3 loop is CASSQGYRGFFSEQYF. DNA for the CDR3: TGCGCCAGCAGCCAGGGTTACAGGGGGTTCTTTAGCGAGCAGTACTTC.

The CDR3: CASTKMADNTGELFF. The CDR3 DNA is TGTGCCAGCACCAAAATGGCGGATAACACCGGGGAGCTGTTTTTT. The V gene is TRBV9, the J gene TRBJ2-2; D is unclear. Germline CDR1 reads SGDLS; CDR2 reads YYNGEE. There are 15 residues in the CDR3. V was cut by 6 bases and J by 2 bases, with 14 bases left in between.

This chain connects TRBV6-5 to TRBJ1-6; the D gene is possibly TRBD1 (6 bases). This CDR3 is 12 amino acids long. The germline gives CDR1 MNHEY, CDR2 SVGAGI. V lost 7 bases to trimming and J lost 12 bases, with 13 bases between them. CDR3 sequence reads: CASNNRAGPLHF. The CDR3 DNA reads TGTGCCAGCAACAACAGGGCCGGACCCCTCCACTTT.

The chain couples TRBV7-6 to TRBJ2-7; 7 nucleotides align to TRBD1. Germline values: CDR1 SGHVS, CDR2 FNYEAQ. The trim removed 1 base at V and 2 bases at J, leaving 5 bases unmatched. The CDR3 totals 15 residues. Here the CDR3 DNA reads TGTGCCAGCAGCTTAGTAGCGACAGGGACCTACGAGCAGTACTTC. It codes for CASSLVATGTYEQYF.

This clone was counted once. The chain employs TRBV19 and TRBJ1-1; tentatively, D is TRBD1 (6 bases). CDR1 is LNHDA, CDR2 SQIVND, per germline (reference sequence). The CDR3 spans 15 residues. V dropped 4 bases and J dropped 5 bases, with 17 bases sitting between them. The CDR3: CASSRRGTHRTEAFF. CDR3 in DNA: TGTGCCAGTAGTAGGCGGGGGACACACAGGACTGAAGCTTTCTTT.

The chain uses TRBV6-5 and TRBJ2-1, with a weak D call TRBD2 (5 bases). V lost 10 bases and J lost 9, with 16 bases in between. The CDR3 is 12 residues long. Germline values: CDR1 MNHEY, CDR2 SVGAGI. CDR3 in DNA: TGTGCCACCCAGCCCACGGGGAGTGAGCAGTTCTTC. As protein: CATQPTGSEQFF.

CDR3: CASSLAGAGGRLRYEQYF. The CDR3 DNA reads TGTGCCAGCAGCTTAGCGGGTGCAGGGGGTCGGCTCCGCTACGAGCAGTACTTC. The V and J genes are TRBV11-2 and TRBJ2-7, with 7 bases fitting TRBD1. The CDR3 spans 18 residues. In germline, CDR1 is SGHAT, CDR2 FQNNGV. Germline trimming cut 1 base from V and 3 bases from J; bases unmatched to any gene: 15. The full variable domain, completed using reference TRBV11-2 and TRBJ2-7, is EAGVAQSPRYKIIEKRQSVAFWCNPISGHATLYWYQQILGQGPKLLIQFQNNGVVDDSQLPKDRFSAERLKGVDSTLKIQPAKLEDSAVYLCASSLAGAGGRLRYEQYFGPGTRLTVT.

The V gene is TRBV14, the J gene TRBJ2-6; no clear D gene. V lost 1 base to trimming and J lost 12 bases, with 10 bases between them. The germline CDR1 and CDR2 sequences are SGHDN and FVKESK. This CDR3 spans 13 amino acids. This CDR3 is CASSQVGFSVLTF. CDR3 sequence (DNA): TGTGCCAGCAGCCAAGTAGGGTTCAGCGTCCTGACTTTC.

The J gene is TRBJ1-4, the V gene TRBV6-5; D possibly corresponds to TRBD1 (5 bases). Germline V CDR1 and CDR2: MNHEY, SVGAGI. Deletions cut 5 bases from V and 8 bases from J, with 15 bases between. The CDR3 covers 14 residues. The CDR3 bases are TGTGCCAGCAGTCACCGGGACGGCGCAGAAAAACTGTTTTTT. It translates to CASSHRDGAEKLFF.

V and J are TRBV2 and TRBJ2-2; D is uncertain. CDR1 and CDR2 (germline): SNHLY, FYNNEI. The CDR3 is 15 residues long. V lost 2 bases to trimming and J lost 4 bases, with 11 bases between them. The CDR3 here is CASSERVVATGELFF. The CDR3 region has the DNA TGTGCCAGCAGTGAACGGGTGGTAGCCACCGGGGAGCTGTTTTTT. The complete variable domain, with remaining parts taken from reference TRBV2 and TRBJ2-2, reads EPEVTQTPSHQVTQMGQEVILRCVPISNHLYFYWYRQILGQKVEFLVSFYNNEISEKSEIFDDQFSVERPDGSNFTLKIRSTKLEDSAMYFCASSERVVATGELFFGEGSRLTVL.

The sample holds one count of this clone. This chain connects TRBV3-1 (or the pseudogene TRBV3-2) to TRBJ2-2; 8 bases align to TRBD2. This CDR3 comprises 17 residues. Germline V gives CDR1 LGHDT, CDR2 YNNKEL (reference sequence). Trimming cost V 0 bases and J 4 bases; bases outside gene matches: 7. DNA for the CDR3: TGTGCCAGCAGCCAAGATATACTAGCGGCAACCACCGGGGAGCTGTTTTTT. Amino acid sequence: CASSQDILAATTGELFF.

This chain joins TRBV4-3 and TRBJ2-5; D might be TRBD1 (6 bases). V was cut by 3 bases and J by 5 bases, with 19 bases left in between. The germline V gene has CDR1 LGHNA and CDR2 YSLEER. The CDR3 totals 16 residues. Written as DNA, the CDR3 is TGCGCCAGCAGCCACGTTTCAATAACAGGGCCCGAGACCCAGTACTTC. Encoded protein: CASSHVSITGPETQYF.

J is TRBJ2-3 and V is TRBV9; TRBD2 is a possible D gene (6 bases). The CDR3 sequence is 14 residues long. Trimming cost V 2 bases and J 4 bases, with 11 bases left between them. CDR1 is SGDLS and CDR2 is YYNGEE in the germline V gene. CDR3 DNA sequence: TGTGCCAGCAGCGTCCGCGGGGTATCAGATACGCAGTATTTT. It codes for CASSVRGVSDTQYF.

Here the CDR3 reads CASSLRRGDEQFF. As DNA, the CDR3 is TGTGCCAGCAGCTTAAGGAGGGGGGATGAGCAGTTCTTC. The chain carries TRBV7-3 and TRBJ2-1; D possibly matches TRBD1 or TRBD2 (6 bases each). Trimming removed 1 base at V and 8 bases at J, with 9 bases between. The germline CDR1 and CDR2 sequences are SGHTA and FQGTGA. The CDR3 spans 13 residues.